This entry features one TCR beta chain sequence. Its antigen remains unknown. This sample stems from a study of OX40 agonist ivuxolimab in advanced cancers. Study at large: Among those enrolled, mean age was around 60 years (range roughly 20 to 80) and about 79% were male. Partial responses were achieved by three patients, of whom one had hepatocellular carcinoma and two had cutaneous melanoma. Study-level findings and limits: With doses of 0.1 to 3.0 mg/kg, CD4+ and CD8+ blood T cells had undergone clonal expansion by week 6.

Sequencing was performed with immunoSEQ multiplex PCR; in TCRdb, only in-frame clones are kept and a portion is missing. The top ten clones hold approximately 0.43% of a sample with approximately 84,000 clones, under 95% of them seen once. The V end lost 5 bases, the J end lost 5 bases, and 10 bases lay between the germline ends. The CDR3 covers 12 residues. CDR1 and CDR2 (germline): SGHTA, FQGNSA. The sequence was collected from an adult with an advanced solid tumor such as melanoma, head and neck, liver or kidney cancer. This chain joins TRBV7-2 and TRBJ2-7; D uncertain. The source was CD4+ or CD8+ T cells sorted from blood, collected in a trial of the OX40 agonist ivuxolimab. Written as DNA, the CDR3 is TGTGCCAGCAGCCCGAACAGCCACGAGCAGTACTTC. Translation: CASSPNSHEQYF.